This TCR beta chain was identified during a study of blood T cell repertoires in COVID-19. This clone was seen just once. The table came from immunoSEQ multiplex PCR; TCRdb's copy has only in-frame clones and leaves some out. Among approximately 180,000 clones, over 80% were seen once, and the ten largest hold 6% to 7%. This CDR3 has 14 amino acids. V shed 2 bases and J shed 2 bases, with 9 bases lying between them. Germline CDR1 reads SGHRS; CDR2 reads YFSETQ. The origin of this receptor is a woman in her thirties or forties with COVID-19, enrolled during active disease. This chain uses TRBV5-1 with TRBJ2-3; D remains ambiguous. Sequencing was carried out using peripheral blood. The chain's CDR3 is CASSLQITTDTQYF. The CDR3 nucleotides are TGCGCCAGCAGCTTACAGATTACCACAGATACGCAGTATTTT.